One sample yielded the 4 T cell receptor beta chains listed below, sequenced in a study of blood T cells in healthy people across ages. A J-beta primer mix and a sample-barcoded 5' primer were used in a second PCR of about 6 to 12 cycles. MiXCR, applied by TCRdb to the 5' RACE reads, yields one record per CDR3 protein. The sample contains roughly 2 million distinct CDR3 sequences, just under 50% of which appear only once. Sequencing was carried out using blood. All receptors come from a woman in her thirties or forties in good health.

The rearrangement links TRBV4-2 to TRBJ1-2; D is perhaps TRBD1 (5 bases). Trimming took 1 base from V and 4 from J, leaving 13 bases between them. The germline CDR1 and CDR2 sequences are LGHNA and YNFKEQ. The CDR3 consists of 15 residues. CDR3 DNA sequence: TGTGCCAGCAGCCAAGGAAGAGGGGTGAGCTATGGCTACACCTTC. It yields the protein CASSQGRGVSYGYTF.

This clonotype was counted once. It is unclear where the CDR3 begins or ends on the DNA, so no DNA is shown, and the CDR3 is as TCRdb lists it. V usage is TRBV21-1 and J usage is TRBJ2-1; the table's TRBD1 call for D was not verified on the DNA. TRBV21-1 is reported as a pseudogene. A total of 17 residues make up the CDR3, ends included. CDR3 sequence reads: CASSKVGRGTTYNEQFF.

The CDR3 reads CASWGGTDTQYF. The CDR3 region has the DNA TGCGCCAGCTGGGGGGGGACAGATACGCAGTATTTT. The V and J genes are TRBV4-1 and TRBJ2-3, with TRBD2 identical over 7 bases. The length of the CDR3 is 12 residues. Trimming removed 8 bases from V and 3 bases from J; junction bases left unmatched: 2. Germline-derived CDR1 and CDR2 are MGHRA and YSYEKL.

V and J are TRBV10-3 and TRBJ2-3, with D unresolved. The CDR3 sequence is 10 residues long. Trimming cost V 9 bases and J 1 base, with 2 bases left between them. Germline CDR1 is ENHRY and CDR2 is SYGVKD. The CDR3 region is CAMGTDTQYF. The CDR3 nucleotides read TGTGCCATGGGCACAGATACGCAGTATTTT.